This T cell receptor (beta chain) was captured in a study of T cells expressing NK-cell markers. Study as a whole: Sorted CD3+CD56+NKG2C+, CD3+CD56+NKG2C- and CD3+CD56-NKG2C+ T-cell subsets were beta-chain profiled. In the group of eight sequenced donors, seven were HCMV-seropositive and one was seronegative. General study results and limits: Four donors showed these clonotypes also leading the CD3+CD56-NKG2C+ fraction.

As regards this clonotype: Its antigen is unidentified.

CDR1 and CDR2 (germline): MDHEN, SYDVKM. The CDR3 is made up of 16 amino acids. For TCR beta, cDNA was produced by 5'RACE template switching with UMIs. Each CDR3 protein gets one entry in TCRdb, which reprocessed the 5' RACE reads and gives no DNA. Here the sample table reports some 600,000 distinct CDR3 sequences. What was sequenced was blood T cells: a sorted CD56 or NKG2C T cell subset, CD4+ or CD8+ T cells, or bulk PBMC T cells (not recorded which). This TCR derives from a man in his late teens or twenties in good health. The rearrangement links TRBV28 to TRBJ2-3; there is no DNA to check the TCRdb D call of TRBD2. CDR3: CASSLPQAGGTDTQYF.